The 32 T cell receptor beta chains listed next were all sequenced from one sample in a study of cytotoxic CD8 clonotypes in ibrutinib-treated CLL. The table came from immunoSEQ multiplex PCR; TCRdb's copy has only in-frame clones and leaves some out. The repertoire holds about 50,000 clones, with around four fifths as singletons. Sequencing was performed on PBMCs, taken after 24 months of ibrutinib treatment. The source of these receptors is a human donor with chronic lymphocytic leukemia.

This clone was picked up one time. The chain is built from TRBV4-3 and TRBJ1-3; D unresolved. The CDR3 spans 14 residues. V was cut by 1 base and J by 0 bases, with 4 bases left in between. Germline V gene sequence: CDR1 LGHNA, CDR2 YSLEER. The CDR3 nucleotides are TGCGCCAGCAGCCAAGCGGCCTCTGGAAACACCATATATTTT. Protein sequence: CASSQAASGNTIYF.

The V and J genes are TRBV5-1 and TRBJ1-2; 7 bases fit TRBD1. There are 16 residues in the CDR3. From germline, CDR1 is SGHRS and CDR2 YFSETQ. The trim removed 3 bases at V and 3 bases at J, leaving 11 bases unmatched. CDR3 DNA: TGCGCCAGCAGCTCGGAGGGGGCCGTCATGGACTATGGCTACACCTTC. Its translation is CASSSEGAVMDYGYTF.

The chain is built from TRBV4-1 and TRBJ1-2; no reliable D call. Trimming pared 2 bases from V and 8 bases from J, leaving 12 bases between. Germline V CDR1 and CDR2: MGHRA, YSYEKL. The CDR3 is 13 residues long. In DNA form, the CDR3 reads TGCGCCAGCAGCCAATCGTTGGGCGAGGGCTACACCTTC. Translated: CASSQSLGEGYTF.

The chain is built from TRBV27 and TRBJ2-3; unclear D gene. The V end was cut by 8 bases, the J end by 6 bases, with 6 bases between. CDR1 MNHEY and CDR2 SMNVEV come from the germline V gene (reference sequence). This CDR3 is 10 amino acids long. The chain's CDR3 is CASGADTQYF. CDR3 bases: TGTGCCAGCGGAGCTGATACGCAGTATTTT.

The chain joins TRBV12-5 to TRBJ1-2, with D hard to call. Per the germline V gene, CDR1 is LGHNT and CDR2 is FRNRAP. Trimming took 2 bases from V and 5 from J, leaving 12 bases between them. The CDR3 extends over 14 amino acids. The CDR3, as DNA: TGTGCTAGTGGTTTGAGCGGGAGATGGTATGGCTACACCTTC. Amino acids: CASGLSGRWYGYTF.

The J gene is TRBJ2-5, the V gene TRBV29-1; D unresolved. This CDR3 has 10 residues. The germline V gene has CDR1 SQVTM and CDR2 ANQGSEA. V lost 4 bases, J lost 3 bases, and 3 bases lay in between. The CDR3: CSVGEETQYF. The DNA of the CDR3 is TGCAGCGTTGGGGAAGAGACCCAGTACTTC.

The chain combines TRBV5-1 with TRBJ1-2; D gene unclear. Germline V gene lookup returns CDR1 SGHRS and CDR2 YFSETQ. The CDR3 is made up of 14 amino acids. V shed 9 bases and J shed 1 base, with 16 bases lying between them. The CDR3 reads CATKTDNRNYGYTF. For the CDR3, the DNA is TGCGCCACTAAGACCGATAATCGTAACTATGGCTACACCTTC.

The rearrangement uses TRBV5-6 and TRBJ2-6, with D perhaps given as TRBD1 or TRBD2 (5 bases each). V lost 4 bases and J 4 bases, leaving 18 bases between the germline ends. The CDR3 extends over 17 amino acids. CDR1 SGHDT and CDR2 YYEEEE come from the germline V gene. CDR3 loop: CASSGGIWEPGANVLTF. The CDR3 DNA reads TGTGCCAGCAGCGGGGGTATTTGGGAACCCGGGGCCAACGTCCTGACTTTC. The variable domain in full, completed from reference TRBV5-6 and TRBJ2-6, reads DAGVTQSPTHLIKTRGQQVTLRCSPKSGHDTVSWYQQALGQGPQFIFQYYEEEERQRGNFPDRFSGHQFPNYSSELNVNALLLGDSALYLCASSGGIWEPGANVLTFGAGSRLTVL.

This clone was seen just once. The chain combines TRBV4-1 with TRBJ1-1; D remains unclear. CDR3 size: 13 residues. Trimming left V 0 bases short and J 4 bases short, with 6 bases between. CDR1 and CDR2 from the germline V gene are MGHRA and YSYEKL. The CDR3 bases are TGCGCCAGCAGCCAAGATCTGGGCACTGAAGCTTTCTTT. Its translation: CASSQDLGTEAFF.

This rearrangement joins TRBV5-1 to TRBJ2-2, with TRBD1 matching 8 bases. Per germline, CDR1 SGHRS and CDR2 YFSETQ. The CDR3 runs to 16 residues. V shed 4 bases and J 4 bases; nucleotides not matched to a gene: 9. The CDR3 bases are TGCGCCAGCAGCCCTAAAGGACAGGGCGGCACCGGGGAGCTGTTTTTT. It codes for CASSPKGQGGTGELFF.

This chain uses TRBV19 with TRBJ1-5, with D unresolved. Trimming stripped 9 bases from V and 3 bases from J, with 18 bases between. In germline, CDR1 is LNHDA, CDR2 SQIVND (reference sequence). The CDR3 is made up of 15 amino acids. CDR3 in amino acids: CASLPGTGSNQPQHF. The CDR3 DNA is TGTGCCAGCCTCCCTGGAACTGGGTCCAATCAGCCCCAGCATTTT.

The J gene is TRBJ2-1, the V gene TRBV19, with 10 positions matching TRBD2. V lost 6 bases and J lost 3; bases outside the gene matches: 11. CDR3 length: 17 amino acids. CDR1 LNHDA and CDR2 SQIVND come from the germline V gene (reference sequence). The CDR3 coding sequence is TGTGCCAGTAGCTATCTACCAGGACTAGCGGACTACAATGAGCAGTTCTTC. It yields the protein CASSYLPGLADYNEQFF.

The chain employs TRBV11-2 and TRBJ1-5; weak D call: TRBD1 (5 bases). Trimming pared 5 bases from V and 4 bases from J, leaving 9 bases between. CDR1 and CDR2 (germline): SGHAT, FQNNGV. The CDR3 sequence is 13 residues long. CDR3 nucleotides: TGTGCCAGCAGCCCGGGGGGGAATCAGCCCCAGCATTTT. It encodes CASSPGGNQPQHF.

The genes are TRBV10-3 and TRBJ2-1; TRBD2 matches 8 bases. J was trimmed by 3 bases and V by 5 bases; bases with no gene match: 6. CDR3 size: 15 residues. The V gene's germline CDR1 is ENHRY and CDR2 SYGVKD. The CDR3 here is CAISPQTSGYNEQFF. In nucleotides, the CDR3 is TGTGCCATCAGTCCCCAAACTAGCGGCTACAATGAGCAGTTCTTC.

This chain uses TRBV27 with TRBJ2-7; 8 bases are a match to TRBD2. This CDR3 is built from 15 residues. V was clipped by 2 bases and J by 0 bases; unmatched bases: 3. CDR1 MNHEY and CDR2 SMNVEV come from the germline V gene (reference sequence). This CDR3 reads CASSLAGGNSYEQYF. The CDR3 coding sequence is TGTGCCAGCAGTTTAGCGGGAGGCAACTCCTACGAGCAGTACTTC.

The rearrangement joins TRBV2 to TRBJ2-1; TRBD2 matches at 11 bases. The CDR3 runs 14 residues. Losses at the gene ends were 10 bases for V and 2 bases for J; bases not matched to a gene: 4. The germline gives CDR1 SNHLY, CDR2 FYNNEI. CDR3: CATRLAGTYNEQFF. Here the CDR3 DNA reads TGTGCCACCCGACTAGCGGGGACCTACAATGAGCAGTTCTTC.

The genes are TRBV15 and TRBJ1-1; D is uncertain. The V gene's germline CDR1 is LNHNV and CDR2 YYDKDF (reference sequence). The CDR3 spans 15 residues. The V and J ends lost 1 base and 0 bases respectively, with 9 bases between them. As DNA, the CDR3 is TGTGCCACCAGCAGAGGGAACCTTATGAACACTGAAGCTTTCTTT. It yields the protein CATSRGNLMNTEAFF.

The chain carries TRBV6-6 and TRBJ2-7; no clear D. The CDR3 consists of 13 residues. CDR1 is MNHNY, CDR2 SVGAGI, per germline (reference sequence). Trimming took off 2 bases at V and 7 bases at J, with 12 bases between the two ends. The CDR3 nucleotides read TGTGCCAGCAGTTACGTTTCAGTTGGGGAGCAGTACTTC. Amino acids: CASSYVSVGEQYF.

The chain is built from TRBV10-3 and TRBJ2-5; D is uncertain. Looked up from germline, CDR1 is ENHRY and CDR2 is SYGVKD. The CDR3 extends over 16 amino acids. Trimming removed 4 bases at V and 1 base at J, with 16 bases between. As DNA, the CDR3 is TGTGCCATCAGTGCGCCGATGGGAACGGGCCAAGAGACCCAGTACTTC. It specifies CAISAPMGTGQETQYF.

This sequence joins TRBV19 and TRBJ2-1; 8 nucleotides line up with TRBD1. Per germline, CDR1 LNHDA and CDR2 SQIVND (reference sequence). V gave up 10 bases and J gave up 9 bases; unmatched junction bases: 8. The CDR3 extends over 12 amino acids. In DNA form, the CDR3 reads TGTGCCACCGCCGACAGGGGTCGTGAGCAGTTCTTC. Protein product: CATADRGREQFF.

The CDR3 sequence: CASRFTGGNNEQFF. The DNA for the CDR3 is TGTGCAAGTCGCTTCACTGGGGGGAACAATGAGCAGTTCTTC. The chain carries TRBV12-2 and TRBJ2-1; TRBD2, the table's D call, was not compared with the DNA. TRBV12-2 has pseudogene status. This CDR3 spans 14 amino acids.

CDR3 bases: TGTGCCAGCAGCTTAAACCCACGTGGCACAGATACGCAGTATTTT. As protein: CASSLNPRGTDTQYF. The chain couples TRBV7-2 to TRBJ2-3; D remains unclear. CDR1 and CDR2 from the germline V gene are SGHTA and FQGNSA. V lost 2 bases, J lost 1 base, and 10 bases lay in between. The CDR3 spans 15 residues. The full variable domain, completed using reference TRBV7-2 and TRBJ2-3, is GAGVSQSPSNKVTEKGKDVELRCDPISGHTALYWYRQSLGQGLEFLIYFQGNSAPDKSGLPSDRFSAERTGGSVSTLTIQRTQQEDSAVYLCASSLNPRGTDTQYFGPGTRLTVL.

The chain uses TRBV6-5 and TRBJ2-5, with unresolved D. This CDR3 is 13 amino acids long. Germline assignment: CDR1 MNHEY and CDR2 SVGAGI. V was cut by 0 bases and J by 5 bases, with 7 bases left in between. CDR3 bases: TGTGCCAGCAGTTACTCTGTTATTGAGACCCAGTACTTC. It yields the protein CASSYSVIETQYF.

The V call is TRBV5-1, the J call TRBJ2-3; D is possibly TRBD1 (5 bases). The germline V gene has CDR1 SGHRS and CDR2 YFSETQ. Trimming left V 4 bases short and J 5 bases short, with 14 bases between. This CDR3 spans 14 amino acids. CDR3 in amino acids: CASSQQVSEDTQYF. For the CDR3, the DNA is TGCGCCAGCAGCCAACAGGTGTCCGAAGATACGCAGTATTTT.

The chain combines TRBV5-6 with TRBJ2-6; the D call may be TRBD1 or TRBD2 (5 bases each). The germline V gene has CDR1 SGHDT and CDR2 YYEEEE. The CDR3 has 19 amino acids. V lost 4 bases to trimming and J lost 3 bases, with 23 bases between them. The CDR3 is CASSPVQGDPPIGANVLTF. CDR3 coding DNA: TGTGCCAGCAGCCCGGTACAAGGGGACCCCCCCATTGGGGCCAACGTCCTGACTTTC.

The CDR3 reads CASTKGLAGMNEQFF. For the CDR3, the DNA is TGTGCCAGCACCAAGGGGTTAGCGGGTATGAATGAGCAGTTCTTC. The chain combines TRBV27 with TRBJ2-1, with 7 nucleotides matching TRBD2. The CDR3 runs 15 residues. Germline CDR1 and CDR2: MNHEY and SMNVEV (reference sequence). V was clipped by 7 bases and J by 7 bases; unmatched bases: 13.

This clone occurred once. The rearrangement uses TRBV6-1 and TRBJ2-3; D tentatively fits TRBD1 or TRBD2 (5 bases each). With 8 bases removed from V and 1 base from J, the gap between germline ends came to 13 bases. The CDR3 runs to 14 residues. Per the germline V gene, CDR1 is MNHNS and CDR2 is SASEGT. The CDR3 region has the DNA TGTGCCAGCCAGGGAGTTTGGGGCACAGATACGCAGTATTTT. Translation gives CASQGVWGTDTQYF.

In DNA, the CDR3 is TGTGCCAGCTGTAGCGGGGGGAACACAGATACGCAGTATTTT. Translated: CASCSGGNTDTQYF. The chain carries TRBV28 and TRBJ2-3; TRBD2 agrees at 10 bases. V lost 8 bases and J lost 2; bases outside the gene matches: 4. The CDR3 sequence is 14 residues long. Germline V gene lookup returns CDR1 MDHEN and CDR2 SYDVKM.

The genes are TRBV6-5 and TRBJ1-6; weak D call: TRBD1 (5 bases). CDR3 length equals 12 residues. V lost 4 bases and J 9 bases, leaving 7 bases between the germline ends. The germline gives CDR1 MNHEY, CDR2 SVGAGI. The CDR3 here is CASSSDSSPLHF. The DNA of the CDR3 is TGTGCCAGCAGTTCCGACAGTTCACCCCTCCACTTT.

The CDR3 region is CASSLDLLAGAEQFF. For the CDR3, the DNA is TGTGCCAGCAGCTTGGATCTCCTAGCGGGGGCTGAGCAGTTCTTC. The genes are TRBV5-6 and TRBJ2-1; 10 nucleotides match TRBD2. The junction had 6 bases not matched to a gene; V was cut back by 0 bases and J by 9 bases. The germline gives CDR1 SGHDT, CDR2 YYEEEE. CDR3 length: 15 amino acids.

In DNA form, the CDR3 reads TGTGCCAGCAGCAAAGGAGGGTTGGGCAGACCTAGCACAGATACGCAGTATTTT. It is translated as CASSKGGLGRPSTDTQYF. This chain links TRBV21-1 with TRBJ2-3; the tabulated D call, TRBD2, remains unverified against the DNA. TRBV21-1 is flagged as a pseudogene. The CDR3 spans 18 residues.

V gene TRBV20-1 combines with J gene TRBJ2-7; D may be TRBD1 (6 bases). This CDR3 is built from 11 residues. V was shortened by 5 bases and J by 4 bases, with 9 bases between the two germline ends. From germline, CDR1 is DFQATT and CDR2 SNEGSKA (reference sequence). The CDR3 coding sequence is TGCAGTGCTGCTACAGGGTACGAGCAGTACTTC. Encoded protein: CSAATGYEQYF.